Detailed here is one TCR beta chain. This entry is derived from a study of T cell changes during pregnancy in multiple sclerosis. TCRdb keeps only in-frame clones here, not all; method: immunoSEQ multiplex PCR. Of tens of thousands of clones detected, roughly nine tenths appear once; the ten largest clones hold approximately 1.4%. This CDR3 comprises 15 residues. Trimming removed 4 bases at V and 1 base at J, with 13 bases between. The V gene's germline CDR1 is SGHRS and CDR2 YFSETQ. The chain employs TRBV5-1 and TRBJ2-3, with a possible D match to TRBD2 (5 bases). The clonotype was recovered from a female donor in good health, enrolled as a control in a pregnancy study. This specimen was peripheral blood, taken in the second trimester of pregnancy. This CDR3 is CASSGGWVGTDTQYF. The CDR3, as DNA: TGCGCCAGCAGCGGCGGGTGGGTTGGCACAGATACGCAGTATTTT.